This T cell receptor (beta chain) was captured by sequencing in a study of T cells in Graves' hyperthyroidism and ophthalmopathy. The germline V gene encodes CDR1 SNHLY and CDR2 FYNNEI. This CDR3 has 14 amino acids. V lost 6 bases, J lost 1 base, and 4 bases stayed unmatched. This clonotype was seen at least ten times. Its target is not known. Overall study findings and caveats: Researchers found most expanded thyroid clonotypes above 0.001 in blood as well. Ophthalmopathy stood apart from stable hyperthyroidism in a 13 V-J model.

Those patients with uncontrolled infection, other autoimmune disease, pregnancy or lactation were excluded. In making diagnoses, clinical symptoms, serum thyroxine and TRAb, thyroid ultrasound and orbital computed tomography were all used. RNA transcripts yielded amplified TCR beta CDR3 regions. A first-round RT-PCR of the TCR CDR3 used the HTBI primer set. TCRdb independently ran MiXCR on the multiplex PCR reads; one entry per CDR3 protein. The sample shows nearly 600,000 distinct CDR3 sequences, more than 13% of them seen only once. Sequenced sample: blood. This TCR derives from a woman between 18 and 30 years old with Graves' ophthalmopathy. The chain has TRBV2 and TRBJ1-1; 8 bases map to TRBD1. The CDR3 sequence is CASSETGGNTEAFF. The DNA of the CDR3 is TGTGCCAGCAGCGAAACAGGGGGGAACACTGAAGCTTTCTTT.